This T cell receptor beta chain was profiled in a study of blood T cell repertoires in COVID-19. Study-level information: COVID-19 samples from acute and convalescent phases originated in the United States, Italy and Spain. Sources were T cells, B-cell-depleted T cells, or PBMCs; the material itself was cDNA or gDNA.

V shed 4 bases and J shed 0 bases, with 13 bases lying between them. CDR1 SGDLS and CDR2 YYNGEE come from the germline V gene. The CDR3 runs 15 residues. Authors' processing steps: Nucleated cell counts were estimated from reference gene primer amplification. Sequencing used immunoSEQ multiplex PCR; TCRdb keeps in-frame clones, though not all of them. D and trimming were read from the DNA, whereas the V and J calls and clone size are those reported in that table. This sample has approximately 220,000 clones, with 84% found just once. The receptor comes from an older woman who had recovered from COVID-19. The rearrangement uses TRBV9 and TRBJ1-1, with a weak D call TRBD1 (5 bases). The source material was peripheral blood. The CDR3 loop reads CASSFAGRMNTEAFF. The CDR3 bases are TGTGCCAGCAGCTTTGCGGGACGAATGAACACTGAAGCTTTCTTT.